This is a list of T cell receptor beta chains from one sample in a study of Graves' ophthalmopathy and Graves' hyperthyroidism. TCRdb recomputed calls from the multiplex PCR reads with MiXCR, one row per CDR3 protein. The table includes fewer than 650,000 distinct CDR3 sequences, about a fifth detected once. Sequencing used peripheral blood. The receptors come from a woman aged 18-30 years with stable Graves' hyperthyroidism. Some clones in this sample may be carry-over from other donors' samples. CDR3s include the opening cysteine and the closing phenylalanine or tryptophan. The D gene is left open where the match is weak. Not all rows give a size; the values are once, few, many and, for expanded clones, a class.

j_gene | v_gene | abundance | d_gene | CDR3nt | CDR3aa
TRBJ2-2 | TRBV24-1 | - | - | TGTGCCACCAGTGATTTGCGGAACACCGGGGAGCTGTTTTTT | CATSDLRNTGELFF
TRBJ2-1 | TRBV2 | - | TRBD2 | TGTGCCAGCAGTGAGGAATCCAATTCCCGGGGGGGGAGGCAGTTCTTC | CASSEESNSRGGRQFF
TRBJ1-2 | TRBV6-5 | few | - | TGTGCCAGCAGTTACTCCGGTCAGGGCTCGGCTAACTATGGCTACACCTTC | CASSYSGQGSANYGYTF
TRBJ2-2 | TRBV9 | many | - | TGTGCCAGCAGCTTAATTTCGGGGACGAACACCGGGGAGCTGTTTTTT | CASSLISGTNTGELFF
TRBJ1-5 | TRBV19 | - | - | TGTGCCAGGATTGGGGCGGAATTTTCCCAGCATTTT | CARIGAEFSQHF
TRBJ1-1 | TRBV6-5 | many | TRBD1 | TGTGCCAGCAGACTCAGGGGGAGGGTGGGAACTGAAGCTTTCTTT | CASRLRGRVGTEAFF
TRBJ1-5 | TRBV6-1 | many | TRBD1 | TGTGCCAGCAGTGAAGTACCACAGGGGGTATTGGGCAATCAGCCCCAGCATTTT | CASSEVPQGVLGNQPQHF
TRBJ1-2 | TRBV18 | - | - | TGTGCCAGCTCACCACCTGACAGAATAAACTATGGCTACACCTTC | CASSPPDRINYGYTF
TRBJ2-7 | TRBV28 | many | TRBD1 | TGTGCCAGTAACTACTTAGGGGGCCACGAGCAGTACTTC | CASNYLGGHEQYF
TRBJ2-5 | TRBV2 | - | TRBD2 | TGTGCCAGCAGCCCGGGACTAGCGGATCAAGAGACCCAGTACTTC | CASSPGLADQETQYF
TRBJ1-1 | TRBV11-2 | - | - | TGTGCCAGCCAAAGCCCAGTGAACACTGAAGCTTTCTTT | CASQSPVNTEAFF
TRBJ2-7 | TRBV6-5 | many | - | TGTGCCAGCAGCACGGACCATTCCGGGGAGCAGTACTTC | CASSTDHSGEQYF
TRBJ1-5 | TRBV19 | many | - | TGTGCCAGTAGTACTTCGCAGATGATAGGGGATCAGCCCCAGCATTTT | CASSTSQMIGDQPQHF
TRBJ1-2 | TRBV20-1 | many | - | TGCAGTGCAGAGGGGGGCAGGGGAAGTGGCTACACCTTC | CSAEGGRGSGYTF
TRBJ2-7 | TRBV5-1 | many | TRBD1 | TGCGCCAGCAGCTCGCGGACAGGGGGCCACGAGCAGTACTTC | CASSSRTGGHEQYF
TRBJ2-7 | TRBV6-2/TRBV6-3 | many | - | TGTGCCAGCAGCCGGACGGAAACCTACGAGCAGTACTTC | CASSRTETYEQYF
TRBJ2-7 | TRBV12-3/TRBV12-4 | many | - | TGTGCCAGCAGTCCCCCCTCCGACAGTTACGAGCAGTACTTC | CASSPPSDSYEQYF
TRBJ2-7 | TRBV20-1 | - | TRBD2 | TGCAGTGCTAGACTCGGGGGGTTGAGGATCGAGCAGTACTTC | CSARLGGLRIEQYF
TRBJ1-2 | TRBV10-3 | many | TRBD1 | TGTGCCATCAGTGCCGGGACAGGGGACCATGGCTACACCTTC | CAISAGTGDHGYTF
TRBJ1-1 | TRBV12-3/TRBV12-4 | many | - | TGTGCCAGCAGTTTACGCCAATTGAACACTGAAGCTTTCTTT | CASSLRQLNTEAFF
TRBJ2-2 | TRBV6-2/TRBV6-3 | - | TRBD2 | TGTGCTACCTCTCTAGCGGGAGAAACCGGGGAGCTGTTTTTT | CATSLAGETGELFF
TRBJ1-1 | TRBV5-6 | many | - | TGTGCCAGCAGAAGGGGCAGCCTGAACACTGAAGCTTTCTTT | CASRRGSLNTEAFF
TRBJ1-2 | TRBV29-1 | many | - | TGCAGCGGCCTTGGGGGTTCTGGCTACACCTTC | CSGLGGSGYTF